The text below deals with one T cell receptor beta chain. The source of the sample is a study of blood T cell repertoires in COVID-19. TCRdb's copy holds only in-frame clones and misses some; the assay was immunoSEQ multiplex PCR. Among approximately 210,000 clones, roughly 84% were seen once, and the ten largest hold 3.5% to 4%. Germline-derived CDR1 and CDR2 are SGDLS and YYNGEE. Trimming stripped 3 bases from V and 4 bases from J, with 21 bases between. The CDR3 is 17 amino acids. The sample consisted of peripheral blood. The chain has TRBV9 and TRBJ2-3; D possibly corresponds to TRBD2 (6 bases). This sequence was found in a woman older than 75 with acute or convalescent COVID-19. The CDR3 nucleotides read TGTGCCAGCAGCGGGGGGGATAGCGGTTTCTTATCAGATACGCAGTATTTT. Translated, it gives CASSGGDSGFLSDTQYF.